The clone carrying this TCR beta chain turned up a few times. Its antigen is still unknown. Timing groups of about 4 and about 12 weeks for second doses were pooled. The ends lost 6 bases at V and 5 bases at J; junction bases unmatched: 2. The CDR3 contains 13 residues. Germline assignment: CDR1 SQVTM and CDR2 ANQGSEA. The sample comes from a study of T cell responses to AZD1222 COVID-19 vaccine. Notes on the study in general: Repertoire collection took place solely once the T cell response had peaked.

TCRdb's table, derived via immunoSEQ multiplex PCR, lists solely in-frame clones and lacks some. The repertoire has about 60,000 clones, about 74% of them found once; the top ten carry under 4.5%. Sequencing was performed on peripheral blood, taken 28 days after the second AZD1222 dose. The chain recombines TRBV29-1 with TRBJ1-6; 9 nucleotides agree with TRBD1. This clonotype was sampled from an adult who received the AZD1222 COVID-19 vaccine. The CDR3 sequence is CSVRQGDNSPLHF. The CDR3 coding sequence is TGCAGCGTCAGACAGGGGGATAATTCACCCCTCCACTTT.